Shown below are 19 T cell receptor beta chains from a single sample sequenced in a study of breast tumors, draining lymph nodes, adjacent tissues. TCRdb processed the multiplex PCR reads anew with MiXCR; each CDR3 protein has one entry. The data show about 25,000 distinct CDR3 sequences, 23% seen once. Sequenced material: breast tumor tissue. Receptor source: a female donor with breast cancer. Some clones in this sample may be carry-over from other donors' samples.

This clonotype appeared a few times. A much larger clonotype is one base distant, so this may be a read error. This chain joins TRBV4-2 and TRBJ2-3; the D call may be TRBD1 or TRBD2 (5 bases each). The CDR3 extends over 17 amino acids. Germline CDR1 LGHNA, CDR2 YNFKEQ. Trimming cost V 0 bases and J 5 bases, with 18 bases left between them. CDR3 nucleotides: TGTGCCAGCAGCCAAGATGGGACGGGCTCCGGCGGAGATACGCAGTATTTT. Its translation: CASSQDGTGSGGDTQYF.

This clonotype was recorded at least ten times. This chain links TRBV9 with TRBJ2-1; D remains unclear. Between the trimmed V and J ends, which lost 4 bases and 0 bases, there was a span of 14 bases. The CDR3 totals 16 residues. The germline V gene encodes CDR1 SGDLS and CDR2 YYNGEE. This CDR3 reads CASSRIKQSSYNEQFF. CDR3 DNA sequence: TGTGCCAGCAGCCGCATTAAACAGAGCTCCTACAATGAGCAGTTCTTC. The full variable domain, completed using reference TRBV9 and TRBJ2-1, is DSGVTQTPKHLITATGQRVTLRCSPRSGDLSVYWYQQSLDQGLQFLIQYYNGEERAKGNILERFSAQQFPDLHSELNLSSLELGDSALYFCASSRIKQSSYNEQFFGPGTRLTVL.

This clonotype has a count of ten or more. The chain links TRBV28 to TRBJ2-5, with a tentative D call TRBD1 (6 bases). CDR3 length equals 14 residues. Per the germline V gene, CDR1 is MDHEN and CDR2 is SYDVKM. Trimming removed 0 bases from V and 3 bases from J, with 8 bases in between. This CDR3 is CASSLWDSKETQYF. In nucleotides, the CDR3 is TGTGCCAGCAGTTTATGGGACAGTAAAGAGACCCAGTACTTC.

This clonotype was detected many times. The chain uses TRBV7-3 and TRBJ2-6; tentative D call: TRBD2 (5 bases). CDR1 is SGHTA, CDR2 FQGTGA, per germline. Trimming stripped 5 bases from V and 0 bases from J, with 11 bases between. CDR3 size: 16 residues. CDR3 loop: CASSPPRGSGANVLTF. The DNA for the CDR3 is TGTGCCAGCAGCCCACCCCGGGGCTCTGGGGCCAACGTCCTGACTTTC.

This clonotype was observed many times. This chain links TRBV27 with TRBJ2-1, with 9 bases lining up with TRBD2. This CDR3 region has 15 residues. The junction had 4 bases not matched to a gene; V was cut back by 3 bases and J by 4 bases. CDR1 and CDR2 from the germline V gene are MNHEY and SMNVEV (reference sequence). CDR3 nucleotides: TGTGCCAGCAGTTTTGGGACTAGCCGGTACAATGAGCAGTTCTTC. Protein sequence: CASSFGTSRYNEQFF.

This clonotype is medium-sized by share. The chain employs TRBV19 and TRBJ2-1, with 14 positions matching TRBD2. CDR1 LNHDA and CDR2 SQIVND come from the germline V gene (reference sequence). CDR3 length: 19 amino acids. J gave up 9 bases and V 7 bases, and 20 bases lay outside the gene matches. Here the CDR3 DNA reads TGTGCCAGTACCAAAAACTCGGGGAGACTAGCGGGAGGGTCGGCTGAGCAGTTCTTC. Amino acids: CASTKNSGRLAGGSAEQFF.

V usage is TRBV28 and J usage is TRBJ1-1; D remains unclear. The CDR3 totals 13 residues. Germline V gives CDR1 MDHEN, CDR2 SYDVKM. Trimming shortened V by 8 bases and J by 0 bases, and 10 bases separated the two germline ends. The CDR3 DNA is TGTGCCAGCGCTAAACGGTTGAACACTGAAGCTTTCTTT. This translates into CASAKRLNTEAFF.

This clonotype was seen many times. V usage is TRBV2 and J usage is TRBJ2-7; TRBD2 aligns across 9 bases. This CDR3 is built from 14 residues. Trimming cost V 8 bases and J 2 bases; bases outside gene matches: 7. Germline CDR1 and CDR2: SNHLY and FYNNEI. This chain's CDR3 is CASYGLAKTYEQYF. CDR3 coding DNA: TGTGCCAGCTACGGACTAGCGAAGACCTACGAGCAGTACTTC.

Only one count was recorded for this clonotype. The V gene is TRBV19, the J gene TRBJ1-1, with TRBD1 as a possible D gene (5 bases). The V end lost 4 bases, the J end lost 5 bases, and 17 bases lay between the germline ends. This CDR3 contains 15 residues. CDR1 is LNHDA and CDR2 is SQIVND in the germline V gene (reference sequence). CDR3 loop: CASSTSGGWGTEAFF. CDR3 nucleotide sequence: TGTGCCAGTAGTACCAGCGGGGGGTGGGGAACTGAAGCTTTCTTT.

Comment on this clonotype: This may come from a read error, since a much larger clone is one base off. The rearrangement links TRBV11-2 to TRBJ2-2; 11 bases are shared with TRBD2. With V trimmed by 5 bases and J by 5 bases, 4 bases remained unmatched. The CDR3 sequence is 15 residues long. CDR1 and CDR2 from the germline V gene are SGHAT and FQNNGV. The CDR3 spells CASSVAGGGTGELFF. The CDR3 DNA follows: TGTGCCAGCAGCGTAGCGGGAGGGGGAACCGGGGAGCTGTTTTTT.

The chain recombines TRBV24-1 with TRBJ2-1; 13 bases are a match to TRBD2. Germline V gives CDR1 KGHDR, CDR2 SFDVKD. V shed 3 bases and J 7 bases; nucleotides not matched to a gene: 2. The CDR3 covers 15 residues. The CDR3 reads CATSDGLAGANEQFF. DNA for the CDR3: TGTGCCACCAGTGATGGACTAGCGGGAGCTAATGAGCAGTTCTTC.

This clonotype was found many times. The chain couples TRBV12-3 or TRBV12-4 to TRBJ1-2; tentatively, D is TRBD1 (5 bases). CDR3 size: 12 residues. The V gene lost 6 bases and the J gene lost 5 bases, with 10 bases spanning the gap. Here the CDR3 reads CASSRGEYGYTF. The CDR3 bases are TGTGCCAGCAGCCGGGGGGAATATGGCTACACCTTC.

This clonotype was counted many times. This sequence joins TRBV5-6 and TRBJ2-1; perhaps TRBD2 as D (6 bases). Trimming removed 3 bases at V and 0 bases at J, with 13 bases between. Per germline, CDR1 SGHDT and CDR2 YYEEEE. The CDR3 has 16 amino acids. The CDR3 DNA reads as TGTGCCAGCAGCTACTCCGGGAGCAGCTCCTACAATGAGCAGTTCTTC. This translates into CASSYSGSSSYNEQFF. Supplemented by reference TRBV5-6 and TRBJ2-1, the full variable domain reads DAGVTQSPTHLIKTRGQQVTLRCSPKSGHDTVSWYQQALGQGPQFIFQYYEEEERQRGNFPDRFSGHQFPNYSSELNVNALLLGDSALYLCASSYSGSSSYNEQFFGPGTRLTVL.

The table lists this clonotype with many counts. V gene TRBV24-1 combines with J gene TRBJ2-6, with TRBD2 as a possible D gene (7 bases). Trimming cost V 4 bases and J 2 bases, with 11 bases left between them. Germline assignment: CDR1 KGHDR and CDR2 SFDVKD. The CDR3 loop spans 16 amino acids. CDR3 loop: CATSETGGAGANVLTF. DNA of the CDR3: TGTGCCACCAGTGAAACGGGGGGCGCTGGGGCCAACGTCCTGACTTTC.

As concerns this clonotype: Germline is not matched at one junction end, which may reflect a read error. V usage is TRBV6-1 and J usage is TRBJ2-7; D remains ambiguous. Germline CDR1 MNHNS, CDR2 SASEGT. The CDR3 length is 13 residues. CDR3 loop: CARSESETYGQYF. The CDR3 DNA is TGTGCCCGCAGTGAATCCGAAACCTACGGGCAGTACTTC.

Many counts were recorded for this clonotype. The chain links TRBV10-1 to TRBJ2-2; D unclear. The CDR3 sequence is 16 residues long. The germline gives CDR1 WNHNN, CDR2 SYGVQD (reference sequence). V lost 2 bases and J 1 base, leaving 11 bases between the germline ends. The DNA of the CDR3 is TGCGCCAGCAGTGAGCTAAGTTTAGAGAACACCGGGGAGCTGTTTTTT. Translation gives CASSELSLENTGELFF.

This clonotype was detected ten times or more. J is TRBJ2-7 and V is TRBV5-1, with 9 bases that match TRBD2. The CDR3 is 15 residues long. Germline CDR1 is SGHRS and CDR2 is YFSETQ. With V trimmed by 0 bases and J by 2 bases, 3 bases remained unmatched. Written as DNA, the CDR3 is TGCGCCAGCAGCTTGGGGGTAGCGGGGGCCTACGAGCAGTACTTC. Translating it yields CASSLGVAGAYEQYF.

This clonotype was seen at least ten times. The genes are TRBV4-2 and TRBJ1-4; D is possibly TRBD1 (5 bases). The CDR3 is 15 amino acids. V was shortened by 4 bases and J by 7 bases, with 16 bases between the two germline ends. The V gene's germline CDR1 is LGHNA and CDR2 YNFKEQ. CDR3 sequence (DNA): TGTGCCAGCAGCCTTCCCGGGGCTCCGGGTGAAAAACTGTTTTTT. Translated, it gives CASSLPGAPGEKLFF.

This clonotype appeared many times. J is TRBJ2-7 and V is TRBV2; tentative D call: TRBD2 (5 bases). Germline assignment: CDR1 SNHLY and CDR2 FYNNEI. The CDR3 has 15 amino acids. With 4 bases removed from V and 0 bases from J, the gap between germline ends came to 13 bases. CDR3 nucleotide sequence: TGTGCCAGCAGTGTTACAACTAGGAGCTCCTACGAGCAGTACTTC. Amino acids: CASSVTTRSSYEQYF.